This T cell receptor beta chain came from a study of CD8+ T cells in alopecia areata. Looking at the study overall: It was oral tofacitinib, at 5 to 10 mg twice daily, that treated patients received. General observations from the study: A great number of expanded lesional clones endured in scalp and blood during tofacitinib.

In each case, RNA was isolated and then reverse transcribed into cDNA as the sequencing template. Clones were sequenced by immunoSEQ multiplex PCR, and TCRdb holds only the in-frame ones, with some missing. Of fewer than 250,000 clones listed, more than 30% are singletons. The CDR3 consists of 13 residues. After removal of 6 bases from V and 6 bases from J, the junction contained 6 bases not matched to a gene. Germline V gives CDR1 MNHEY, CDR2 SMNVEV (reference sequence). The treatment here: oral pan-JAK inhibitor, 5-10 mg twice daily. Of note for this clone: What it binds is unknown.

This chain joins TRBV27 and TRBJ1-2; TRBD1 aligns across 8 bases. The sequencing used CD4+ T cells sorted from blood, collected between weeks 30 and 35, from a patient treated with tofacitinib. This clonotype originated in a human donor with alopecia areata. The CDR3 nucleotides are TGTGCCAGCAGAAAGGACAGGGACGATGGCTACACCTTC. This translates into CASRKDRDDGYTF.